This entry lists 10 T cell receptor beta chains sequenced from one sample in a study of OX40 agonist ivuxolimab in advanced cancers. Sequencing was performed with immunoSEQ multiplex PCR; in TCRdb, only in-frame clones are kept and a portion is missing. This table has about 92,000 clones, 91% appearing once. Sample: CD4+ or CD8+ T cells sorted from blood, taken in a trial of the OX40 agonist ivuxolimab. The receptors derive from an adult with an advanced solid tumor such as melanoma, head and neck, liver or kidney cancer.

This CDR3 reads CASSLAWTGSSGANVLTF. The DNA for the CDR3 is TGTGCCAGCAGCTTAGCTTGGACAGGCTCCTCTGGGGCCAACGTCCTGACTTTC. This chain links TRBV7-8 with TRBJ2-6; 7 bases are shared with TRBD1. Trimming took 0 bases from V and 0 from J; bases not matched to a gene: 5. CDR1 SGHVS and CDR2 FQNEAQ come from the germline V gene. This CDR3 has 18 residues.

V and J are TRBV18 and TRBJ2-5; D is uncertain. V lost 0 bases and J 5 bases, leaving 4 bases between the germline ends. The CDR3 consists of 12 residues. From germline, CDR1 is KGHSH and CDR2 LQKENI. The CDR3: CASSPPGETQYF. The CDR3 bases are TGTGCCAGCTCACCACCGGGGGAGACCCAGTACTTC.

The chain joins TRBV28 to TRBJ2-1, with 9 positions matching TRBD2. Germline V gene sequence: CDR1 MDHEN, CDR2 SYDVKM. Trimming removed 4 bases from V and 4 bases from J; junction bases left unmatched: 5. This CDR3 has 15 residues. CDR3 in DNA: TGTGCCAGCAGTTCGGGACTAGCCTCTTACAATGAGCAGTTCTTC. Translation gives CASSSGLASYNEQFF.

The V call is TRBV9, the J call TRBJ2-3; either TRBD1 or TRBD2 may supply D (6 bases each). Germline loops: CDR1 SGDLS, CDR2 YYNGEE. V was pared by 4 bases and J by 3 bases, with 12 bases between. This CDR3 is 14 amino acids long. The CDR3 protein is CASSYEGGTDTQYF. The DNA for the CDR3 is TGTGCCAGCAGCTACGAGGGGGGAACAGATACGCAGTATTTT. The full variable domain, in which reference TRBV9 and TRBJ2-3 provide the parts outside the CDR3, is DSGVTQTPKHLITATGQRVTLRCSPRSGDLSVYWYQQSLDQGLQFLIQYYNGEERAKGNILERFSAQQFPDLHSELNLSSLELGDSALYFCASSYEGGTDTQYFGPGTRLTVL.

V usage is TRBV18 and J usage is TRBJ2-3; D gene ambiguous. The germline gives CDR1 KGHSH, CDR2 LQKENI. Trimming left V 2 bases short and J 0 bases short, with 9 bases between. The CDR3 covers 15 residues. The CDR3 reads CASSPGLGSTDTQYF. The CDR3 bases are TGTGCCAGCTCACCAGGGTTAGGCAGCACAGATACGCAGTATTTT.

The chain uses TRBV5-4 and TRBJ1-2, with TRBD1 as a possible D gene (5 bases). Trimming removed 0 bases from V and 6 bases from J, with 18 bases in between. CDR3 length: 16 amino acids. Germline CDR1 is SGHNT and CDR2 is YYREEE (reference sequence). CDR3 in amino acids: CASSLGGDSAADGYTF. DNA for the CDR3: TGTGCCAGCAGCTTGGGAGGGGACTCCGCCGCAGATGGCTACACCTTC.

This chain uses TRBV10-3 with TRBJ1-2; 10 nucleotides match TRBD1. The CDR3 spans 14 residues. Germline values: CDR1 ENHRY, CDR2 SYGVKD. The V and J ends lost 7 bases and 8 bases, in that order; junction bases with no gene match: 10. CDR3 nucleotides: TGTGCCATCAACCCGACAGGGGGCGTGGGGGGCTACACCTTC. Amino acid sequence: CAINPTGGVGGYTF.

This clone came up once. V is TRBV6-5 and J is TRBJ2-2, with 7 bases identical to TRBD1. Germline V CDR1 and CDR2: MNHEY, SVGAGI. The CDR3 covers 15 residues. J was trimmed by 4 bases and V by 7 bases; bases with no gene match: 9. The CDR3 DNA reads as TGTGCCAGCACAAGAACCGCAGGGGGCACCGGGGAGCTGTTTTTT. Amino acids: CASTRTAGGTGELFF.

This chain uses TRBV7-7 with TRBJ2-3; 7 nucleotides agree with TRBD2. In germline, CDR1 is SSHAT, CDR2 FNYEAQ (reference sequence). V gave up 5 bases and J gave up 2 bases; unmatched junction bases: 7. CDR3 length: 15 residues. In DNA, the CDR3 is TGTGCCAGCAGCCCAGGGACTACTGCCACAGATACGCAGTATTTT. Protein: CASSPGTTATDTQYF.

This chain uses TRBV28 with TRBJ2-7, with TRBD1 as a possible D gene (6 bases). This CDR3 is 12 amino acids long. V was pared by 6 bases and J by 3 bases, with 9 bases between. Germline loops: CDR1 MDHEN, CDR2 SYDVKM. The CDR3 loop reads CASRQGDYEQYF. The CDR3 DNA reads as TGTGCCAGCAGACAGGGTGACTACGAGCAGTACTTC. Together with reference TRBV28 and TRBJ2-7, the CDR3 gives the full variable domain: DVKVTQSSRYLVKRTGEKVFLECVQDMDHENMFWYRQDPGLGLRLIYFSYDVKMKEKGDIPEGYSVSREKKERFSLILESASTNQTSMYLCASRQGDYEQYFGPGTRLTVT.